A selection of T cell receptor beta chains follows, all from one sample in a study of T cell clonotyping in hematopoietic cell transplantation. Sequencing was performed with immunoSEQ multiplex PCR; in TCRdb, only in-frame clones are kept and a portion is missing. The table records approximately 50,000 clones, 70% to 90% of them present only once. This material consisted of peripheral blood mononuclear cells, taken before stem cell transplant. The receptor source for this set is a man in his sixties with biphenotypic leukemia. Some clones in this sample may be carry-over from other donors' samples. Each CDR3 is given with its conserved first and last residue. Each record gives: D gene, clone size, CDR3 length, J gene, V gene, CDR3 DNA, CDR3 protein. The D gene is left open where the match is weak. A clone size is listed for some rows: how often the clone was seen (once, few, many), or a class if it is expanded.

D gene: TRBD1
clone size: NA
CDR3 length: 14
J gene: TRBJ1-2
V gene: TRBV28
CDR3 DNA: TGTGCCAGCAGTTTACCGGACAGGGTTTATGGCTACACCTTC
CDR3 protein: CASSLPDRVYGYTF

D gene: NA
clone size: NA
CDR3 length: 13
J gene: TRBJ1-5
V gene: TRBV30
CDR3 DNA: TGTGCCTGGAATAGGCAGAATAATCAGCCCCAGCATTTT
CDR3 protein: CAWNRQNNQPQHF

D gene: NA
clone size: NA
CDR3 length: 13
J gene: TRBJ1-4
V gene: TRBV2
CDR3 DNA: TGTGCCAGCGGGCGGACGGATAATGAAAAACTGTTTTTT
CDR3 protein: CASGRTDNEKLFF

D gene: TRBD1
clone size: once
CDR3 length: 12
J gene: TRBJ1-1
V gene: TRBV6-1
CDR3 DNA: TGTGCCAGCAGTGAAAAGGACAGGGCTCGACTCTTT
CDR3 protein: CASSEKDRARLF

D gene: TRBD2
clone size: NA
CDR3 length: 16
J gene: TRBJ2-7
V gene: TRBV11-2
CDR3 DNA: TGTGCCAGCAGCTTAGTCGGTGCGGGAGGGCCGGACGAGCAGTACTTC
CDR3 protein: CASSLVGAGGPDEQYF

D gene: TRBD1
clone size: NA
CDR3 length: 18
J gene: TRBJ2-3
V gene: TRBV11-2
CDR3 DNA: TGTGCCAGCAGCCTTTCCGGGACAGGGTTCACTTTCACAGATACGCAGTATTTT
CDR3 protein: CASSLSGTGFTFTDTQYF

D gene: TRBD1
clone size: NA
CDR3 length: 14
J gene: TRBJ2-3
V gene: TRBV6-1
CDR3 DNA: TGTGCCAGCAGGCCCATGACAGGGGGAGATACGCAGTATTTT
CDR3 protein: CASRPMTGGDTQYF

D gene: TRBD2
clone size: once
CDR3 length: 16
J gene: TRBJ2-5
V gene: TRBV28
CDR3 DNA: TGTGCCAGCAGCTCCCCCCGACTAGCGGGCCGGGAGACCCAGTACTTC
CDR3 protein: CASSSPRLAGRETQYF

D gene: NA
clone size: NA
CDR3 length: 13
J gene: TRBJ2-7
V gene: TRBV6-1
CDR3 DNA: TGTGCCTGTCGGATGGAGGGGAACTACGAGCAGTACTTC
CDR3 protein: CACRMEGNYEQYF

D gene: NA
clone size: once
CDR3 length: 17
J gene: TRBJ2-1
V gene: TRBV7-6
CDR3 DNA: TGTGCCAGCAGCGCTCGACTATGGCAGGGGGGTCCGAATGAGCAGTTCTTC
CDR3 protein: CASSARLWQGGPNEQFF

D gene: TRBD1
clone size: NA
CDR3 length: 13
J gene: TRBJ1-2
V gene: TRBV7-2
CDR3 DNA: TGTGCCAGCAGACAGGGACAGTACTATGGCTACACCTTC
CDR3 protein: CASRQGQYYGYTF

D gene: NA
clone size: NA
CDR3 length: 17
J gene: TRBJ2-7
V gene: TRBV11-1
CDR3 DNA: TGTGCCAGCAGCTCCGGGAGAGGAAGCGGACCATCTGGCGAGCAGTACTTC
CDR3 protein: CASSSGRGSGPSGEQYF

D gene: NA
clone size: NA
CDR3 length: 15
J gene: TRBJ2-5
V gene: TRBV4-3
CDR3 DNA: TGCGCCAGCAGCCAAGATAAAGGCAGCGGAGAGACCCAGTACTTC
CDR3 protein: CASSQDKGSGETQYF

D gene: NA
clone size: once
CDR3 length: 14
J gene: TRBJ1-5
V gene: TRBV28
CDR3 DNA: TGTGCCAGCAGTTTAGGAGAGAGCAATCAGCCCCAGCATTTT
CDR3 protein: CASSLGESNQPQHF

D gene: NA
clone size: NA
CDR3 length: 11
J gene: TRBJ1-1
V gene: TRBV29-1
CDR3 DNA: TGCAGCGTTGTGAATAGGGTGGAGGCTTTCTTT
CDR3 protein: CSVVNRVEAFF

D gene: NA
clone size: NA
CDR3 length: 15
J gene: TRBJ2-1
V gene: TRBV7-3
CDR3 DNA: TGTGCCAGCAGCTCGAGGGGGTTCAACTACAATGAGCAGTTCTTC
CDR3 protein: CASSSRGFNYNEQFF

D gene: TRBD1
clone size: NA
CDR3 length: 15
J gene: TRBJ2-7
V gene: TRBV18
CDR3 DNA: TGTGCCAGCTCACCCCGGGACAGGGGGCTCGGCGAGCAGTACTTC
CDR3 protein: CASSPRDRGLGEQYF

D gene: NA
clone size: NA
CDR3 length: 13
J gene: TRBJ1-2
V gene: TRBV28
CDR3 DNA: TGTGCCAGCAGCCCCCTCGACAGCTATGGCTACACCTTC
CDR3 protein: CASSPLDSYGYTF

D gene: TRBD2
clone size: NA
CDR3 length: 17
J gene: TRBJ2-7
V gene: TRBV28
CDR3 DNA: TGTGCCAGCACCCCCGGACTAGCGGGAGTAGTTTACTACGAGCAGTACTTC
CDR3 protein: CASTPGLAGVVYYEQYF

D gene: NA
clone size: NA
CDR3 length: 14
J gene: TRBJ2-7
V gene: TRBV5-6
CDR3 DNA: TGTGCCAGCAGCTTAGTGAGGGGTGGCTACGAGCAGTACTTC
CDR3 protein: CASSLVRGGYEQYF

D gene: TRBD1
clone size: once
CDR3 length: 15
J gene: TRBJ2-7
V gene: TRBV27
CDR3 DNA: TGTGCCAGCAGTTTAAGAGGGACAGAATCCTACGAGCAGTACTTC
CDR3 protein: CASSLRGTESYEQYF

D gene: NA
clone size: NA
CDR3 length: 13
J gene: TRBJ2-5
V gene: TRBV10-1
CDR3 DNA: TGCGCCAGCAGTGCGGACACCCGAGGGGCCCAGTACTTC
CDR3 protein: CASSADTRGAQYF

D gene: NA
clone size: NA
CDR3 length: 13
J gene: TRBJ1-2
V gene: TRBV28
CDR3 DNA: TGTGCCAGCAGTGTGCTCGGGGATTATGGCTACACCTTC
CDR3 protein: CASSVLGDYGYTF

D gene: NA
clone size: NA
CDR3 length: 12
J gene: TRBJ2-7
V gene: TRBV10-3
CDR3 DNA: TGTGCCATCAAGGACGGGTCCTACGAGCAGTACTTC
CDR3 protein: CAIKDGSYEQYF

D gene: TRBD1
clone size: NA
CDR3 length: 13
J gene: TRBJ1-5
V gene: TRBV19
CDR3 DNA: TGTGCCAGTAGTATTGGACAGGGGGATTCTCAGCATTTT
CDR3 protein: CASSIGQGDSQHF

D gene: NA
clone size: NA
CDR3 length: 13
J gene: TRBJ1-5
V gene: TRBV30
CDR3 DNA: TGTGCCTGGAGTGCAGGGATTGGTCAGCCCCAGCATTTT
CDR3 protein: CAWSAGIGQPQHF

D gene: TRBD2
clone size: NA
CDR3 length: 13
J gene: TRBJ2-2
V gene: TRBV6-6
CDR3 DNA: TGTGCCAGCAGCCCGATAGCGGGCGGGGAGCTGTTTTTT
CDR3 protein: CASSPIAGGELFF

D gene: NA
clone size: NA
CDR3 length: 13
J gene: TRBJ1-1
V gene: TRBV29-1
CDR3 DNA: TGCAGCGTTGAGGACGGAGCCGGCACTGAAGCTTTCTTT
CDR3 protein: CSVEDGAGTEAFF

D gene: TRBD2
clone size: NA
CDR3 length: 19
J gene: TRBJ2-2
V gene: TRBV28
CDR3 DNA: TGTGCCAGCATCTCCTTGGACGGGCTAGCGGGAGTGCAGGACGGGGAGCTGTTTTTT
CDR3 protein: CASISLDGLAGVQDGELFF

D gene: NA
clone size: NA
CDR3 length: 13
J gene: TRBJ1-1
V gene: TRBV9
CDR3 DNA: TGTGCCAGCTCCTCCCGGGGGGTCGGAGAAGCTTTCTTT
CDR3 protein: CASSSRGVGEAFF

D gene: TRBD2
clone size: NA
CDR3 length: 17
J gene: TRBJ2-7
V gene: TRBV4-1
CDR3 DNA: TGCGCCAGCAGCCAAGATACACTAGCGGGAGGGTTGGACGAGCAGTACTTC
CDR3 protein: CASSQDTLAGGLDEQYF

D gene: NA
clone size: NA
CDR3 length: 15
J gene: TRBJ1-5
V gene: TRBV6-1
CDR3 DNA: TGTGCCAGCAGTGTTTCTTGGGGGAGGGATCAGCCCCAGCATTTT
CDR3 protein: CASSVSWGRDQPQHF

D gene: TRBD2
clone size: NA
CDR3 length: 17
J gene: TRBJ2-3
V gene: TRBV7-9
CDR3 DNA: TGTGCCAGCAGCTTAGAGGTACTAGCGGGAGGTGGAGATACGCAGTATTTT
CDR3 protein: CASSLEVLAGGGDTQYF

D gene: TRBD2
clone size: NA
CDR3 length: 17
J gene: TRBJ2-1
V gene: TRBV4-2
CDR3 DNA: TGTGCCAGCAGCCAGACCCCCGCTAGCGGGGAGGGCGATGAGCAGTTCTTC
CDR3 protein: CASSQTPASGEGDEQFF

D gene: NA
clone size: NA
CDR3 length: 13
J gene: TRBJ2-7
V gene: TRBV4-3
CDR3 DNA: TGCGCCAGCAGCCAAGTACACGCCTACGAGCAGTACTTC
CDR3 protein: CASSQVHAYEQYF

D gene: TRBD1
clone size: NA
CDR3 length: 15
J gene: TRBJ2-2
V gene: TRBV11-3
CDR3 DNA: TGTGCCAGCAGCTTGGGACAGGGAGACACCGGGGAGCTGTTTTTT
CDR3 protein: CASSLGQGDTGELFF

D gene: TRBD1
clone size: NA
CDR3 length: 15
J gene: TRBJ1-5
V gene: TRBV19
CDR3 DNA: TGTGCCAGTAGTGTTGGGACAGCAGGCAATCAGCCCCAGCATTTT
CDR3 protein: CASSVGTAGNQPQHF

D gene: NA
clone size: NA
CDR3 length: 13
J gene: TRBJ1-2
V gene: TRBV30
CDR3 DNA: TGTGCCTGGAGCCAGAGGCCTAACTATGGCTACACCTTC
CDR3 protein: CAWSQRPNYGYTF

D gene: NA
clone size: NA
CDR3 length: 12
J gene: TRBJ1-4
V gene: TRBV28
CDR3 DNA: TGTGCCAGCAGCCCAAGTCTTGAAAAACTGTTTTTT
CDR3 protein: CASSPSLEKLFF

D gene: NA
clone size: NA
CDR3 length: 14
J gene: TRBJ2-2
V gene: TRBV7-2
CDR3 DNA: TGTGCCAGCAGGGGGACGGTGAACACCGGGGAGCTGTTTTTT
CDR3 protein: CASRGTVNTGELFF

D gene: TRBD1
clone size: NA
CDR3 length: 14
J gene: TRBJ2-7
V gene: TRBV5-1
CDR3 DNA: TGCGCCAGCAGCCCAGGGACAGGGACCGACGAGCAGTACTTC
CDR3 protein: CASSPGTGTDEQYF

D gene: NA
clone size: NA
CDR3 length: 15
J gene: TRBJ1-5
V gene: TRBV4-3
CDR3 DNA: TGCGCCAGCAGCCAAATACGGACGGTAAATCAGCCCCAGCATTTT
CDR3 protein: CASSQIRTVNQPQHF

D gene: NA
clone size: few
CDR3 length: 13
J gene: TRBJ2-7
V gene: TRBV28
CDR3 DNA: TGTGCCAGCAGTTCTCGAGCCTTGTACGAGCAGTACTTC
CDR3 protein: CASSSRALYEQYF

D gene: NA
clone size: NA
CDR3 length: 10
J gene: TRBJ1-2
V gene: TRBV30
CDR3 DNA: TGTGCCTGGAGCGACAGCGGCTACACCTTC
CDR3 protein: CAWSDSGYTF

D gene: NA
clone size: NA
CDR3 length: 15
J gene: TRBJ1-4
V gene: TRBV19
CDR3 DNA: TGTGCCAGTAGTCAGACCCAGGGAGATAATGAAAAACTGTTTTTT
CDR3 protein: CASSQTQGDNEKLFF

D gene: NA
clone size: NA
CDR3 length: 14
J gene: TRBJ2-7
V gene: TRBV4-1
CDR3 DNA: TGCGCCAGCAGCCAAGTGGTGATGGTCGACGAGCAGTACTTC
CDR3 protein: CASSQVVMVDEQYF

D gene: TRBD2
clone size: NA
CDR3 length: 16
J gene: TRBJ2-3
V gene: TRBV7-2
CDR3 DNA: TGTGCCAGCAGCACCAGGACTAGCGGGAGGGCAGATACGCAGTATTTT
CDR3 protein: CASSTRTSGRADTQYF

D gene: NA
clone size: once
CDR3 length: 13
J gene: TRBJ2-2
V gene: TRBV7-9
CDR3 DNA: TGTGCCAGCAGCTCCCTAGGCACCGGGGAGCTGTTTTTT
CDR3 protein: CASSSLGTGELFF

D gene: TRBD1
clone size: NA
CDR3 length: 19
J gene: TRBJ1-1
V gene: TRBV19
CDR3 DNA: TGTGCCACCTCTATGGAGGACAGGGTCCTCAGGGATACGAACACTGAAGCTTTCTTT
CDR3 protein: CATSMEDRVLRDTNTEAFF

D gene: NA
clone size: NA
CDR3 length: 11
J gene: TRBJ1-1
V gene: TRBV19
CDR3 DNA: TGTGCCAGTGGTGGGGGCACTGAAGCTTTCTTT
CDR3 protein: CASGGGTEAFF

D gene: NA
clone size: NA
CDR3 length: 17
J gene: TRBJ2-1
V gene: TRBV4-3
CDR3 DNA: TGCGCCAGCAGCCTCTCTTTCCCACTCCAATCGTACAATGAGCAGTTCTTC
CDR3 protein: CASSLSFPLQSYNEQFF

D gene: TRBD2
clone size: NA
CDR3 length: 14
J gene: TRBJ2-2
V gene: TRBV7-2
CDR3 DNA: TGTGCCAGCAGCTTCTCCGGGAGGTCCGGGGAGCTGTTTTTT
CDR3 protein: CASSFSGRSGELFF

D gene: NA
clone size: NA
CDR3 length: 13
J gene: TRBJ1-1
V gene: TRBV25-1
CDR3 DNA: TGTGCCAGCAGTGGCCGACAGGCTTCTGAAGCTTTCTTT
CDR3 protein: CASSGRQASEAFF

D gene: NA
clone size: few
CDR3 length: 17
J gene: TRBJ2-3
V gene: TRBV25-1
CDR3 DNA: TGTGCCAGCAGTGAATTTCAGGGCGGAGAAGGGGGGGATACGCAGTATTTT
CDR3 protein: CASSEFQGGEGGDTQYF

D gene: NA
clone size: NA
CDR3 length: 14
J gene: TRBJ1-5
V gene: TRBV30
CDR3 DNA: TGTGCCTGGAGTGTAACCAGGGGCAATCAGCCCCAGCATTTT
CDR3 protein: CAWSVTRGNQPQHF

D gene: TRBD1
clone size: NA
CDR3 length: 15
J gene: TRBJ1-1
V gene: TRBV5-1
CDR3 DNA: TGCGCCAGCAGCTTGGAAAACAGGGGCCGGACTGAAGCTTTCTTT
CDR3 protein: CASSLENRGRTEAFF

D gene: NA
clone size: few
CDR3 length: 11
J gene: TRBJ2-7
V gene: TRBV7-9
CDR3 DNA: TGTGCCAGCAGCCTCTCTAGCGAGCAGTACTTC
CDR3 protein: CASSLSSEQYF

D gene: NA
clone size: few
CDR3 length: 14
J gene: TRBJ1-5
V gene: TRBV19
CDR3 DNA: TGTGCCAGTAATTTTCGGGATAGCAATCAGCCCCAGCATTTT
CDR3 protein: CASNFRDSNQPQHF